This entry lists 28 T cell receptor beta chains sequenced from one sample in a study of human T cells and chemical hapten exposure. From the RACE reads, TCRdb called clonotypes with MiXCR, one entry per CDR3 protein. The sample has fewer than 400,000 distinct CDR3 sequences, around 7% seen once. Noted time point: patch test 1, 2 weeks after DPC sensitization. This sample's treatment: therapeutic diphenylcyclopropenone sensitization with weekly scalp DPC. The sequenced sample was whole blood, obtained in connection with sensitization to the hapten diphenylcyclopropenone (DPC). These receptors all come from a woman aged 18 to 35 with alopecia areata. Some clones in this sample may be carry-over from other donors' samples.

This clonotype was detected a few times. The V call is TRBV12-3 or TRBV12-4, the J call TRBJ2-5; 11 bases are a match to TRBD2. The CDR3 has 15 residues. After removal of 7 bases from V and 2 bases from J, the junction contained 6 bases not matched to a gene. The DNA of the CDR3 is TGTGCCAGCACCCCGGCTAGCGGGGGGCAAGAGACCCAGTACTTC. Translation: CASTPASGGQETQYF.

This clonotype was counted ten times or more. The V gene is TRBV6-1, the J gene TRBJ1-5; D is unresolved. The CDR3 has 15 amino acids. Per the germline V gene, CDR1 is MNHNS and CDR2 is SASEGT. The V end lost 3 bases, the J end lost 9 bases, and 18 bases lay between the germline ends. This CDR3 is CASSESIGRPMPQHF. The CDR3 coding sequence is TGTGCCAGCAGTGAGTCGATAGGACGGCCCATGCCCCAGCATTTT.

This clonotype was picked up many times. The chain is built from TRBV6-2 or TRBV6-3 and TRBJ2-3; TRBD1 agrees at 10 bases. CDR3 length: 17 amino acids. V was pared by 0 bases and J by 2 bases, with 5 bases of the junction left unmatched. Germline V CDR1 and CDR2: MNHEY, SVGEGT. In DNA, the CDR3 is TGTGCCAGCAGTTACTCGACAGGGGGCATGAACACAGATACGCAGTATTTT. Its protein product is CASSYSTGGMNTDTQYF.

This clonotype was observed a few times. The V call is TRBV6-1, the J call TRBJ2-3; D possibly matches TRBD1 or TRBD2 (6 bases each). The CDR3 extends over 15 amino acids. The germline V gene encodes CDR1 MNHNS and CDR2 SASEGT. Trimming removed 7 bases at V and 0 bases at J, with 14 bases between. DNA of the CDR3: TGTGCCAGCACCCCTCCCGGGGGCAGCACAGATACGCAGTATTTT. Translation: CASTPPGGSTDTQYF.

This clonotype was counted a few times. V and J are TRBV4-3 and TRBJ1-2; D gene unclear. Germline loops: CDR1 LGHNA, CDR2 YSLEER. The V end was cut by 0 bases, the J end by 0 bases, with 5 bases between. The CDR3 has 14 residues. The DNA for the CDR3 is TGCGCCAGCAGCCAAGATTCTACTAACTATGGCTACACCTTC. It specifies CASSQDSTNYGYTF.

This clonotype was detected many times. DNA of the CDR3: TGCGCCAGCAGCTGGATGGGGGGCAATCAGCCCCAGCATTTT. Encoded protein: CASSWMGGNQPQHF. V gene TRBV5-1 combines with J gene TRBJ1-5, with D possibly matching TRBD1 (5 bases). V was pared by 3 bases and J by 2 bases, with 9 bases between. Germline V lookup: CDR1 SGHRS, CDR2 YFSETQ. This CDR3 contains 14 residues.

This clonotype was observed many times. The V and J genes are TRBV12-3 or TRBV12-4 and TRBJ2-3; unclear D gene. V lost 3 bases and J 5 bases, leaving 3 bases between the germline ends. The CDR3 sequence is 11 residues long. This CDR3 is CASSFIDTQYF. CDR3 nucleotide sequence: TGTGCCAGCAGTTTCATAGATACGCAGTATTTT.

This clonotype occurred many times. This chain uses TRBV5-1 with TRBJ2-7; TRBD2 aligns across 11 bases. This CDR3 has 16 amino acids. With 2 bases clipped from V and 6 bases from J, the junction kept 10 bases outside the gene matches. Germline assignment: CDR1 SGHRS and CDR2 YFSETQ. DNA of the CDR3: TGCGCCAGCAGCTTCCCATCCGTGGGACTAGCGGTCGAGCAGTACTTC. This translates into CASSFPSVGLAVEQYF.

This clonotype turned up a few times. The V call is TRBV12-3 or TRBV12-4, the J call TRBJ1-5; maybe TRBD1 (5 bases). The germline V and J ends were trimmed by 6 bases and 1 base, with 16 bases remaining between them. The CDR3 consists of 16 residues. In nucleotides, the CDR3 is TGTGCCAGCAGCCAAGGGCAGGGCCGCAGCAATCAGCCCCAGCATTTT. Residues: CASSQGQGRSNQPQHF.

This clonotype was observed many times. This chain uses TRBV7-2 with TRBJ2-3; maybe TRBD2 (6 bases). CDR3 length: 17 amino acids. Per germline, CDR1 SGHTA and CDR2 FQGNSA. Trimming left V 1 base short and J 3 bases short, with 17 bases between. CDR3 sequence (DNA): TGTGCCAGCAGCTTAGGAGGTGGCGGGGCCGGGACAGATACGCAGTATTTT. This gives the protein CASSLGGGGAGTDTQYF.

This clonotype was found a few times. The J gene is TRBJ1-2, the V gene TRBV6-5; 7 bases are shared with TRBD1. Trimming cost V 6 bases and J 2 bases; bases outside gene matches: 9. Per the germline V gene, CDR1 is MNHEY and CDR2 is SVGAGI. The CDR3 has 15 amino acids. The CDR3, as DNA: TGTGCCAGCAGGAGGACGACAGGGAACAACTATGGCTACACCTTC. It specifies CASRRTTGNNYGYTF.

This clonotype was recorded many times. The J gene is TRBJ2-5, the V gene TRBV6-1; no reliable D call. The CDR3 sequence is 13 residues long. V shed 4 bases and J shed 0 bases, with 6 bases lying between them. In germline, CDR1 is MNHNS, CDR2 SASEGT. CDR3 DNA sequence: TGTGCCAGCAGTGCAGAGTACCAAGAGACCCAGTACTTC. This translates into CASSAEYQETQYF.

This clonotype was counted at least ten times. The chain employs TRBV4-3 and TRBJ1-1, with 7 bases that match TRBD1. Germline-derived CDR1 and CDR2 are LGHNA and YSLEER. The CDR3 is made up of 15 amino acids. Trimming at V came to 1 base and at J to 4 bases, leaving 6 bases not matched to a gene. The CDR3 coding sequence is TGCGCCAGCAGCCAAGTTGAGGGGGCAGTCACTGAAGCTTTCTTT. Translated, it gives CASSQVEGAVTEAFF.

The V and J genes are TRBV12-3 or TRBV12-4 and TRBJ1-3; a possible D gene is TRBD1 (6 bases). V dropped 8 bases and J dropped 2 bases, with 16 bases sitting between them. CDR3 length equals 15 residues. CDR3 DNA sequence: TGTGCCAGCGCACCAACAGGGTCGGCTGGAAACACCATATATTTT. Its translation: CASAPTGSAGNTIYF.

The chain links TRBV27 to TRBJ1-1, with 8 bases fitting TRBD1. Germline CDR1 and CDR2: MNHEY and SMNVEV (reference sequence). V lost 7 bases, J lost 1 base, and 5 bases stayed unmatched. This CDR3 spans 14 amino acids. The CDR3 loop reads CASNPGQGNTEAFF. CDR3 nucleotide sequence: TGTGCCAGCAATCCCGGACAGGGGAACACTGAAGCTTTCTTT.

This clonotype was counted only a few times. The CDR3 bases are TGTGCCAGCAGCCGCGACTTACCCGGGACAGGGGTTGCTGAAGCTTTCTTT. Translated, it gives CASSRDLPGTGVAEAFF. The chain has TRBV7-2 and TRBJ1-1, with 10 bases matching TRBD1. From germline, CDR1 is SGHTA and CDR2 FQGNSA. This CDR3 comprises 17 residues. The V gene end was trimmed by 5 bases and the J gene end by 6 bases; junction bases not matched to a gene: 15.

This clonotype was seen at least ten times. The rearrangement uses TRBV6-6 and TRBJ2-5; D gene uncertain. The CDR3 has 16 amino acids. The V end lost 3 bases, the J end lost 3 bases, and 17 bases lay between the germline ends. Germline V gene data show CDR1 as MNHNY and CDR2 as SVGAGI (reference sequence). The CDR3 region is CASSYGLARVEETQYF. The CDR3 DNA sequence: TGTGCCAGCAGTTATGGTCTGGCCCGCGTAGAAGAGACCCAGTACTTC.

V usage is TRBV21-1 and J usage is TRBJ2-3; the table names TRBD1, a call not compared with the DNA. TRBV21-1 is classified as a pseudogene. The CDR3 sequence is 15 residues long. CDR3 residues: CASSKGPGVPDTQYF. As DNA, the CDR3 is TGTGCCAGCAGCAAAGGACCGGGGGTCCCAGATACGCAGTATTTT.

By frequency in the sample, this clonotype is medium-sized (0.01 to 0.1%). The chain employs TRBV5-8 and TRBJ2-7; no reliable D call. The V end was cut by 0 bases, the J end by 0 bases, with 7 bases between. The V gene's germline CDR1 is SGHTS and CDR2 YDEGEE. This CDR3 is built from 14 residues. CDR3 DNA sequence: TGTGCCAGCAGCTTGGTGAGAAGCTCCTACGAGCAGTACTTC. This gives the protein CASSLVRSSYEQYF. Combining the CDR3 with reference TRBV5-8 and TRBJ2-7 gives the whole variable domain EAGVTQSPTHLIKTRGQQATLRCSPISGHTSVYWYQQALGLGLQFLLWYDEGEERNRGNFPPRFSGRQFPNYSSELNVNALELEDSALYLCASSLVRSSYEQYFGPGTRLTVT.

The CDR3 sequence: CSAWTGAVNTGELFF. CDR3 sequence (DNA): TGCAGTGCTTGGACAGGCGCCGTGAACACCGGGGAGCTGTTTTTT. J is TRBJ2-2 and V is TRBV20-1, with 7 nucleotides matching TRBD1. The germline CDR1 and CDR2 sequences are DFQATT and SNEGSKA (reference sequence). CDR3 length: 15 amino acids. Trimming took 5 bases from V and 1 from J; bases not matched to a gene: 7.

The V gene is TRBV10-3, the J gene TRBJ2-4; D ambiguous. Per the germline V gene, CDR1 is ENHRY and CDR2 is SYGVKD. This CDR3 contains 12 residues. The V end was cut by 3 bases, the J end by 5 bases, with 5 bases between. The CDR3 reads CAISEDENIQYF. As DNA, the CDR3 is TGTGCCATCAGTGAAGACGAAAACATTCAGTACTTC.

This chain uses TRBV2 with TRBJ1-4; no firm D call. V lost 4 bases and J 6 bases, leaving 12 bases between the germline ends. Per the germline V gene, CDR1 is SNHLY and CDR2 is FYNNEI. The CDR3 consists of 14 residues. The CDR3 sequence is CASSGASRDEKLFF. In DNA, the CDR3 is TGTGCCAGCAGTGGAGCCAGCAGAGATGAAAAACTGTTTTTT.

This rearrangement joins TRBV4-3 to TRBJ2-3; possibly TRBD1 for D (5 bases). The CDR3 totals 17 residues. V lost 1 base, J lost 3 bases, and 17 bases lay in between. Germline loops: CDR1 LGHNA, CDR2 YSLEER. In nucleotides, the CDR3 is TGCGCCAGCAGCCAAGGCGAAACAGGTTGGGGTACAGATACGCAGTATTTT. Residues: CASSQGETGWGTDTQYF.

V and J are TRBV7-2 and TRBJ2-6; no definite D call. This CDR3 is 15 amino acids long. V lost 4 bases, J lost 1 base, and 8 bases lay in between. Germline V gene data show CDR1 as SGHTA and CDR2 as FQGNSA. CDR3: CASSSLFSGANVLTF. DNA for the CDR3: TGTGCCAGCAGCTCCCTCTTTTCTGGGGCCAACGTCCTGACTTTC. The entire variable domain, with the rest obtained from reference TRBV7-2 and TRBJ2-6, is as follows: GAGVSQSPSNKVTEKGKDVELRCDPISGHTALYWYRQSLGQGLEFLIYFQGNSAPDKSGLPSDRFSAERTGGSVSTLTIQRTQQEDSAVYLCASSSLFSGANVLTFGAGSRLTVL.

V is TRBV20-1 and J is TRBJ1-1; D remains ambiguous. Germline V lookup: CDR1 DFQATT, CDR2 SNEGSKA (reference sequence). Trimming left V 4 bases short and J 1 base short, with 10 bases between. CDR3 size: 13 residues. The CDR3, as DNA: TGCAGTGCTAACATGGCCCCGAACACTGAAGCTTTCTTT. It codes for CSANMAPNTEAFF.

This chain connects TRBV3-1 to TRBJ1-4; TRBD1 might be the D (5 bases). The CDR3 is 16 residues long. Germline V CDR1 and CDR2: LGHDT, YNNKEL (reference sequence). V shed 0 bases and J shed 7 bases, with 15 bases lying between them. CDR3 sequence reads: CASSQDARGLGEKLFF. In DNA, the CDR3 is TGTGCCAGCAGCCAAGATGCCCGGGGGTTGGGTGAAAAACTGTTTTTT.

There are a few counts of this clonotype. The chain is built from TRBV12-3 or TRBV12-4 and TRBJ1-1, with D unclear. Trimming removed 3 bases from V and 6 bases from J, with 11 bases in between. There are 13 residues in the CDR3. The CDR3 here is CASSFTGVPEAFF. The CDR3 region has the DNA TGTGCCAGCAGTTTCACGGGAGTGCCTGAAGCTTTCTTT.

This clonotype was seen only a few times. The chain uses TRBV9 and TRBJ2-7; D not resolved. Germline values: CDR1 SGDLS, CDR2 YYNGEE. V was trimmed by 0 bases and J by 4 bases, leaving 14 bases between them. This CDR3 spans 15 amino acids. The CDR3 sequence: CASSVGDSGRYEQYF. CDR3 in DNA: TGTGCCAGCAGCGTAGGAGATTCTGGACGGTACGAGCAGTACTTC.